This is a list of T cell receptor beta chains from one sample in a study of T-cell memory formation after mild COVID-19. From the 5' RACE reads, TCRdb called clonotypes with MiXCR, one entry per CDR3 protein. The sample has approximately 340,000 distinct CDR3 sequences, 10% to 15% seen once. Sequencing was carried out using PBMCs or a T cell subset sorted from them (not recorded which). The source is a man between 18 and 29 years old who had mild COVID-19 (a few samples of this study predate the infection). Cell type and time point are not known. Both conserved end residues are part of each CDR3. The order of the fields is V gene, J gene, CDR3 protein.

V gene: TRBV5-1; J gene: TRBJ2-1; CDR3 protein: CASSLSGGPSNEQFF
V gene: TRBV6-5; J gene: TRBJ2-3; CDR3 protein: CASSPTVIRTDTQYF
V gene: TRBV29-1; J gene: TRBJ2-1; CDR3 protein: CSVESGEPEQFF
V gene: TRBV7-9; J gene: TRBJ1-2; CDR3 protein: CASSTRTGGYGYTF
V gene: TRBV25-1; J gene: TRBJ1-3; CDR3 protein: CASSDRTGAGNTIYF
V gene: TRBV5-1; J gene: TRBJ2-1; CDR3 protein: CASSETGMAQFF
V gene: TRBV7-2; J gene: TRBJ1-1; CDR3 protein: CASGVSLNTEAFF
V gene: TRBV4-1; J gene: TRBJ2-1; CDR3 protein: CASSAQSRYNEQFF
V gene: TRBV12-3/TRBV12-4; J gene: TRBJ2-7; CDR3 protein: CASSLKGLRSEQYF
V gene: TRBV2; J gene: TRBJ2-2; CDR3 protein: CASSDHGTGELFF
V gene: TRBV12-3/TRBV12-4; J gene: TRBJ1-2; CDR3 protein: CASSLALLGQHGYTF
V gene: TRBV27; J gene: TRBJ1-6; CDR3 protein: CASSLASATPTLHF
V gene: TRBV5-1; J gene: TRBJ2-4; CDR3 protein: CASPGRGASAKNIQYF
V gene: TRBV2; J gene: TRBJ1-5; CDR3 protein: CASSADRSNQPQHF
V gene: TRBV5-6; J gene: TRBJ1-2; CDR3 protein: CASSPGQEYGYTF
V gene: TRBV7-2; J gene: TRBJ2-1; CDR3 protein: CASSRGPPRGEQFF